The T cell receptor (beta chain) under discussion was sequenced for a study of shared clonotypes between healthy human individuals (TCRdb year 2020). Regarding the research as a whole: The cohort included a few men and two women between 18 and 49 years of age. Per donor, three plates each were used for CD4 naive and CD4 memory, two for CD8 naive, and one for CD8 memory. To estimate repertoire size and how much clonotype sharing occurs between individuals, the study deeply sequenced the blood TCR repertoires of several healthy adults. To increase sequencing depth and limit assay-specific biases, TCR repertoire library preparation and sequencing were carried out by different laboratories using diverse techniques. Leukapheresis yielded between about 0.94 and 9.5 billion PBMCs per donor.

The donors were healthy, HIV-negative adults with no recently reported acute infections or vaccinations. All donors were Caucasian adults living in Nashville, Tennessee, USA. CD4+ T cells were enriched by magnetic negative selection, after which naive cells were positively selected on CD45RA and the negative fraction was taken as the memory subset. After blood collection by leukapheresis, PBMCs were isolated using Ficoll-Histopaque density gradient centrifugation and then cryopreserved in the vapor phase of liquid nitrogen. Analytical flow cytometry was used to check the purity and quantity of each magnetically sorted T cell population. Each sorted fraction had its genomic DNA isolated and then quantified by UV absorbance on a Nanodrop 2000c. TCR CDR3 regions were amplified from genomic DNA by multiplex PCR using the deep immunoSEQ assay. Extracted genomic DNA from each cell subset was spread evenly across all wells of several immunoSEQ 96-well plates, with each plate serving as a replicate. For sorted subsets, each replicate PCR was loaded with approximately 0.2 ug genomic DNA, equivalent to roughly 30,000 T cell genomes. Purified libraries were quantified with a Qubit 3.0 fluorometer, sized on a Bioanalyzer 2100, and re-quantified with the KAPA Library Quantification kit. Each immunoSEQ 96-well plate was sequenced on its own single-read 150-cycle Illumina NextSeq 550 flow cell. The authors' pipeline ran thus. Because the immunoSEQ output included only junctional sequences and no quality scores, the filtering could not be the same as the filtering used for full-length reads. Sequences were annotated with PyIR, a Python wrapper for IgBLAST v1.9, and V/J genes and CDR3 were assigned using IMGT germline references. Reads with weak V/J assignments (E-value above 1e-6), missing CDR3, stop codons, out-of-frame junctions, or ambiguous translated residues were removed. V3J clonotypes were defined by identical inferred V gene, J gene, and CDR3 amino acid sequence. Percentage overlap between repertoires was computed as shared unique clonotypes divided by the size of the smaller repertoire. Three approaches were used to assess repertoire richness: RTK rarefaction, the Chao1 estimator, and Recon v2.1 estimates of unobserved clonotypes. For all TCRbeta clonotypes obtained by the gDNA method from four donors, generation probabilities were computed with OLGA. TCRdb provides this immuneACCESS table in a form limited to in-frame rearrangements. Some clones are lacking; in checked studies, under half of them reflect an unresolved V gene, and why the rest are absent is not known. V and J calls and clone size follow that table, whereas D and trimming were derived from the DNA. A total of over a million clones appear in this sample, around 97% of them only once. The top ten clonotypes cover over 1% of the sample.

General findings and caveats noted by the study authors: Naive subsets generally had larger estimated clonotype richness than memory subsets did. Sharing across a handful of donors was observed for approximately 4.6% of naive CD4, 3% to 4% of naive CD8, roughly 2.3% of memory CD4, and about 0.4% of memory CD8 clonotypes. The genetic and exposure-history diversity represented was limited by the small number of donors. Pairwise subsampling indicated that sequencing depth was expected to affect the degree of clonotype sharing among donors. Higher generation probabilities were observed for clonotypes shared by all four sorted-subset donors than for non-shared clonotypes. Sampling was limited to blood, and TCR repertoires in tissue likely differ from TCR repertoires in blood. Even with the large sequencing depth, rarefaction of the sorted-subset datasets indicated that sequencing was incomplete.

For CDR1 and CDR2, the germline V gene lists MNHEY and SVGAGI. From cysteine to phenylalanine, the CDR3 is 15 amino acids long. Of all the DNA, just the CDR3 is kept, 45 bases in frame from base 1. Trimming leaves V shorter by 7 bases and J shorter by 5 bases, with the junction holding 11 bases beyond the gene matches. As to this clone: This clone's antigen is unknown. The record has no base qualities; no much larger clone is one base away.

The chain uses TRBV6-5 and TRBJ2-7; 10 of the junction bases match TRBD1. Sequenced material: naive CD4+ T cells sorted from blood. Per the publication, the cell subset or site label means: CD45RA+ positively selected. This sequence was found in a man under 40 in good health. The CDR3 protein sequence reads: CASNQPGQGLHEQYF. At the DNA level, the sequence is TGTGCCAGCAATCAACCGGGACAGGGGTTACACGAGCAGTACTTC.